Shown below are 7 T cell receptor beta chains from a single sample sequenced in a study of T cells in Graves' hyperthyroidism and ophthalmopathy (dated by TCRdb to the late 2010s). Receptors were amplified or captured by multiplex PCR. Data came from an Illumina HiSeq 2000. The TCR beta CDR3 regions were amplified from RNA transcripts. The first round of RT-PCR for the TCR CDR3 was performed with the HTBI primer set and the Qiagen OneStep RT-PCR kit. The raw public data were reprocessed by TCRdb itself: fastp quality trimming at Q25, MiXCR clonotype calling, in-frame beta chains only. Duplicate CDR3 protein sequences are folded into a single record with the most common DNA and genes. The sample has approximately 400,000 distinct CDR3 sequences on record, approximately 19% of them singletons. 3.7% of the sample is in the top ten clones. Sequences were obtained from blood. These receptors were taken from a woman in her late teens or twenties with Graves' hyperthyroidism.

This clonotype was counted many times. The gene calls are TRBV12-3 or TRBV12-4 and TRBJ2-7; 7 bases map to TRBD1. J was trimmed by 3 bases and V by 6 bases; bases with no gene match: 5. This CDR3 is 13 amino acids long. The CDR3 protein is CASSLDRLYEQYF. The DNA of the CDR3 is TGTGCCAGCAGCCTGGACAGGCTCTACGAGCAGTACTTC.

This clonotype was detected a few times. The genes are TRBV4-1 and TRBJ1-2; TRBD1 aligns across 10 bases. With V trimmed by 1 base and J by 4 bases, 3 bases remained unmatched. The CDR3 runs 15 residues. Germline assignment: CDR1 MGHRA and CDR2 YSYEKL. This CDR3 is CASSQGQGAIYGYTF. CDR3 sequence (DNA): TGCGCCAGCAGCCAAGGACAGGGGGCTATCTATGGCTACACCTTC.

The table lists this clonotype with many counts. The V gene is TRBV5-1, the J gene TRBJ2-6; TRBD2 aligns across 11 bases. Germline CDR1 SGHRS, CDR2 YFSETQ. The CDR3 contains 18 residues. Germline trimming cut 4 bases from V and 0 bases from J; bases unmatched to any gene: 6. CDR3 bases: TGCGCCAGCAGCCTCAGACTAGCGGGGAGCTCTGGGGCCAACGTCCTGACTTTC. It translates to CASSLRLAGSSGANVLTF.

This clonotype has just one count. In nucleotides, the CDR3 is TGTGCCAGCAGCTTAGTACAGGGGGACTATGGCTACACCTTC. It is translated as CASSLVQGDYGYTF. The chain couples TRBV7-2 to TRBJ1-2, with TRBD1 matching over 8 bases. The germline V gene encodes CDR1 SGHTA and CDR2 FQGNSA. V trimming: 1 base; J trimming: 3 bases; junction bases outside the gene matches: 1. CDR3 length: 14 amino acids.

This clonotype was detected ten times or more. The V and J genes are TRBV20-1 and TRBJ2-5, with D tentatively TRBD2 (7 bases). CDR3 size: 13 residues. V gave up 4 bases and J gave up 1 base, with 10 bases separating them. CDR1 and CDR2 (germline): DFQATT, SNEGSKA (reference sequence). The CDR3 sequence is CSAKRGAQETQYF. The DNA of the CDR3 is TGCAGTGCTAAACGGGGGGCCCAAGAGACCCAGTACTTC.

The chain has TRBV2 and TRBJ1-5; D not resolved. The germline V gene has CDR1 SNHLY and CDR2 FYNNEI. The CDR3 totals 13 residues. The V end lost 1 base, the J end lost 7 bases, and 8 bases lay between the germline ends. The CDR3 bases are TGTGCCAGCAGTGAAGGGCTAGAGCAGCCCCAGCATTTT. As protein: CASSEGLEQPQHF.

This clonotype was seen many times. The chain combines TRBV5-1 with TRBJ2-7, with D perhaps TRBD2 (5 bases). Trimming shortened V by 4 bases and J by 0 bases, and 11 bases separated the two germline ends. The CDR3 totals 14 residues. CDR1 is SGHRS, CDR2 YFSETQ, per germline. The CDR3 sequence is CASSTDEGSYEQYF. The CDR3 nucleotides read TGCGCCAGCAGCACCGACGAGGGCTCCTACGAGCAGTACTTC. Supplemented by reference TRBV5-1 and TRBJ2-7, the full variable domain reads KAGVTQTPRYLIKTRGQQVTLSCSPISGHRSVSWYQQTPGQGLQFLFEYFSETQRNKGNFPGRFSGRQFSNSRSEMNVSTLELGDSALYLCASSTDEGSYEQYFGPGTRLTVT.